The rows below give T cell receptor beta chains drawn from one sample of a study of blood T cell repertoires in COVID-19. The data were produced by immunoSEQ multiplex PCR, yet TCRdb's version contains in-frame clones alone and is incomplete. The data contain 100,000 to 150,000 clones, 60% to 80% of them singletons. Source material: peripheral blood. All receptors derive from a human donor in a cohort sampled during active COVID-19. Both conserved end residues are part of each CDR3. A D gene is named only where the DNA matches it firmly. Clone size is shown for a subset of rows, as once, few, many or a class of expanded clone.

clone size	V gene	D gene	J gene	CDR3 DNA	CDR3 protein
NA	TRBV19	NA	TRBJ1-2	TGTGCCAGTACTACAGGGCCCTATGGCTACACCTTC	CASTTGPYGYTF
NA	TRBV29-1	TRBD1	TRBJ1-2	TGCAGCGGCGCGCTAGGACAGGGGAACTATGGCTACACCTTC	CSGALGQGNYGYTF
NA	TRBV5-1	TRBD1	TRBJ2-7	TGCGCCAGCAGCATACTCACCAGGGGGCAGGCCGAAGAGCAGTACTTC	CASSILTRGQAEEQYF
few	TRBV7-9	TRBD1	TRBJ2-7	TGTGCCAGTTCTCGCCAGGGGGCCGAGCAGTACTTC	CASSRQGAEQYF
few	TRBV2	NA	TRBJ1-1	TGTGCCACCTCCCCCCCGGGGTTCAATGGTCTTGAAGCTTTCTTT	CATSPPGFNGLEAFF
NA	TRBV27	NA	TRBJ1-1	TGTGCCAGCAGTGAGACAGAGAACACTGAAGCTTTCTTT	CASSETENTEAFF
NA	TRBV7-9	TRBD2	TRBJ2-7	TGTGCCAGCAGCTTGAGTAGCGGGAGCTTCTCCTACGAGCAGTACTTC	CASSLSSGSFSYEQYF
NA	TRBV4-2	NA	TRBJ1-1	TGTGCCAGCAGCCCTCTCCGGACAGCTCCGAACACTGAAGCTTTCTTT	CASSPLRTAPNTEAFF
NA	TRBV5-8	TRBD2	TRBJ2-5	TGTGCCAGCAGCTTGAGGCCCTTCCTAGCGGGGAAGGAGACCCAGTACTTC	CASSLRPFLAGKETQYF
NA	TRBV29-1	NA	TRBJ1-2	TGCAGCGTTAGACGGGGTTATGGCTACACCTTC	CSVRRGYGYTF
few	TRBV9	TRBD1	TRBJ2-7	TGTGCCAGCAGCGTGGGACAGTCCTCCTACGAGCAGTACTTC	CASSVGQSSYEQYF
NA	TRBV12-3/TRBV12-4	TRBD2	TRBJ2-7	TGTGCCAGCGGGACTAGCGGCACCTACGAGCAGTACTTC	CASGTSGTYEQYF
NA	TRBV14	NA	TRBJ1-4	TGTGCCAGCAGCGGCAGGGTTGGCGAAAAACTGTTTTTT	CASSGRVGEKLFF
NA	TRBV12-3/TRBV12-4	TRBD1	TRBJ1-2	TGTGCCAGCAGTTTACGGACAGGGGATGGCTACACCTTC	CASSLRTGDGYTF
few	TRBV10-3	NA	TRBJ2-7	TGTGCCACTGGGGCGCCCTCCTACGAGCAGTACTTC	CATGAPSYEQYF
few	TRBV5-1	TRBD1	TRBJ1-1	TGCGCCAGCCGACAGGGGGGTTCAACTGAAGCTTTCTTT	CASRQGGSTEAFF
NA	TRBV7-3	NA	TRBJ1-1	TGTGCCAGCAGCCCCCGGTACAGGGTTGGCACTGAAGCTTTCTTT	CASSPRYRVGTEAFF
NA	TRBV28	NA	TRBJ1-5	TGTGCCAGCAGTTCACTTCAGCCCCAGCATTTT	CASSSLQPQHF
NA	TRBV10-1	TRBD2	TRBJ2-3	TGCGCCAGCAGTGAAGGTGCGGGGGGGCCTACAGATACGCAGTATTTT	CASSEGAGGPTDTQYF
NA	TRBV29-1	TRBD2	TRBJ2-7	TGCAGCGTTGAAGCTAGCGGGAGGGCATACGAGCAGTACTTC	CSVEASGRAYEQYF
NA	TRBV5-1	TRBD2	TRBJ2-1	TGCGCCAGTCATAGGACTAGCGGGACCTACAATGAGCAGTTCTTC	CASHRTSGTYNEQFF
NA	TRBV3-1/TRBV3-2	NA	TRBJ2-1	TGTGCCAGCAGCCAAGAAGTTACTGATGAGCAGTTCTTC	CASSQEVTDEQFF
NA	TRBV5-1	NA	TRBJ2-7	TGCGCCAGCAGCTTGGAATTCGGTCAGGGGTTCGACGAGCAGTACTTC	CASSLEFGQGFDEQYF
few	TRBV5-1	TRBD1	TRBJ1-2	TGCGCCAGCAGCTTGGCCACAGGGGGCGCTAGGGGCTACACCTTC	CASSLATGGARGYTF
NA	TRBV7-6	NA	TRBJ1-4	TGTGCCAGCAGCTTAGGGCAGATCGATGAAAAACTGTTTTTT	CASSLGQIDEKLFF
NA	TRBV5-1	NA	TRBJ1-1	TGCGCCAGCAGCTTGTCTGTGCGATCCCCTGAAGCTTTCTTT	CASSLSVRSPEAFF
NA	TRBV11-2	NA	TRBJ1-5	TGTGCCAGCAGTCTCCAGGGAGGCAAGGATCAGCCCCAGCATTTT	CASSLQGGKDQPQHF
NA	TRBV24-1	NA	TRBJ1-2	TGTGCCACCAGCAGTTCAGGGTTCTATGGCTACACCTTC	CATSSSGFYGYTF
NA	TRBV4-1	NA	TRBJ2-7	TGCGCCAGCAGATCACGGGACTCCACGAACTACGAGCAGTACTTC	CASRSRDSTNYEQYF
NA	TRBV12-3/TRBV12-4	TRBD2	TRBJ2-7	TGTGCCAGCAGTTTCGGGAGGACCTACGAGCAGTACTTC	CASSFGRTYEQYF
NA	TRBV29-1	TRBD1	TRBJ2-7	TGCAGCGCGAGACAGGGGAGTGAGCAGTACTTC	CSARQGSEQYF
NA	TRBV7-8	NA	TRBJ1-2	TGTGCCAGCAGCCCCCGGACTGTCCCGAGGGATGTTGGCTACACCTTC	CASSPRTVPRDVGYTF
NA	TRBV3-1/TRBV3-2	NA	TRBJ1-6	TGTGCCAGCAGCCAAGGCGTCGGGTATTCACCCCTCCACTTT	CASSQGVGYSPLHF
NA	TRBV29-1	NA	TRBJ1-1	TGCAGCGCTAGGACAGAGAACACTGAAGCTTTCTTT	CSARTENTEAFF
NA	TRBV4-1	NA	TRBJ2-7	TGCGCCAGCAGCCACGGGACTTCTTACGAGCAGTACTTC	CASSHGTSYEQYF
once	TRBV5-1	TRBD1	TRBJ2-7	TGCGCCAGCAGCTTCGGACAGGGGGCCAACGAGCAGTACTTC	CASSFGQGANEQYF
few	TRBV27	TRBD1	TRBJ1-1	TGTGCCAGCAGTTTCGGGACAGCGAACACTGAAGCTTTCTTT	CASSFGTANTEAFF
NA	TRBV4-1	TRBD1	TRBJ1-1	TGCGCCAGCAGCCTAACAGGGGCCAATGAAGCTTTCTTT	CASSLTGANEAFF
NA	TRBV12-3/TRBV12-4	NA	TRBJ2-2	TGTGCCAGCAAAGAGGAGAACACCGGGGAGCTGTTTTTT	CASKEENTGELFF
NA	TRBV4-1	NA	TRBJ1-1	TGCGCCAGCAGCCAAGAAAATGAGGGTGAAGCTTTCTTT	CASSQENEGEAFF